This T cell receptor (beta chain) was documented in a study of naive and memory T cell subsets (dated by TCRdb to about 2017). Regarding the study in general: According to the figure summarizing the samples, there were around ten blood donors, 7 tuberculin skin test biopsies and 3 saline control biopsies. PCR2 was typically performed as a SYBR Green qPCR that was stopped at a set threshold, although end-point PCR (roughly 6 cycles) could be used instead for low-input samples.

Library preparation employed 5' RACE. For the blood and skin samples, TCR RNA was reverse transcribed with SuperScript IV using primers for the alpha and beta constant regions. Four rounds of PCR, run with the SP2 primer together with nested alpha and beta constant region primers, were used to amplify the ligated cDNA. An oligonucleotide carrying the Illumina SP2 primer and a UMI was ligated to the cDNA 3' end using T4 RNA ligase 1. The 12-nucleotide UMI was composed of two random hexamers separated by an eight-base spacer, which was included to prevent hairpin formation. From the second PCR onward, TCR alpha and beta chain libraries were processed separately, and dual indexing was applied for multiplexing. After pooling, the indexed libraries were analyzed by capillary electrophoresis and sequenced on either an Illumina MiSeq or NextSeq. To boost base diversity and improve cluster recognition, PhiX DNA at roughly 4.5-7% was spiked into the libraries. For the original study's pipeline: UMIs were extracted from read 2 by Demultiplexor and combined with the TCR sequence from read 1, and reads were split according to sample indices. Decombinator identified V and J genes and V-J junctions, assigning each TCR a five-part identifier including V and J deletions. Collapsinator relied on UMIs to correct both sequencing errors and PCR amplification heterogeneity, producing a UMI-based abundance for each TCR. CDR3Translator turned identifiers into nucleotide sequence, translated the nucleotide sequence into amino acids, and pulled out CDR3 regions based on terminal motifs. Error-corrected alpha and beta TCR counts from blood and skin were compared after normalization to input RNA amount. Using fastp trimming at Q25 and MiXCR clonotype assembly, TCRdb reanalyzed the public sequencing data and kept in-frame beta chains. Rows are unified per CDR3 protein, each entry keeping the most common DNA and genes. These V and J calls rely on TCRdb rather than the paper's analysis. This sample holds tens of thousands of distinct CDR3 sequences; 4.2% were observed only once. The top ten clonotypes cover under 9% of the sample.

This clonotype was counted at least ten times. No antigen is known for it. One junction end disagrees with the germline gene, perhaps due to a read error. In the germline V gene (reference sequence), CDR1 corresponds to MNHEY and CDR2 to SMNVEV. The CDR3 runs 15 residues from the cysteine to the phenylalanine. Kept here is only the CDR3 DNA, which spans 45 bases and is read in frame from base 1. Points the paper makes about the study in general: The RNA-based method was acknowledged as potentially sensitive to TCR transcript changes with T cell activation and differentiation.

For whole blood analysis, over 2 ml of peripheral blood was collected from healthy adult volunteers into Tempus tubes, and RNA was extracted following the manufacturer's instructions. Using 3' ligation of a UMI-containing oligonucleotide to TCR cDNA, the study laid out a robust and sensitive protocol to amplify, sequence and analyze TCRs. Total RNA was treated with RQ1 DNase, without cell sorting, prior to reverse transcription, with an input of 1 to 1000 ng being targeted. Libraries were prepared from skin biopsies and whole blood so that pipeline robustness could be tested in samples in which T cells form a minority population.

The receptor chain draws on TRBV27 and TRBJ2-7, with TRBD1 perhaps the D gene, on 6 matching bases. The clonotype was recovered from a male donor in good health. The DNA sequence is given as TGTGCCAGCAGAGTACAGGGCATCGGGTCCTACGAGCAGCACTTC. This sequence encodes CASRVQGIGSYEQHF.